Sequencing of this T cell receptor beta chain was carried out in a study of T cells in Graves' hyperthyroidism and ophthalmopathy. RNA transcripts gave rise to amplified TCR beta CDR3 regions. Using the HTBI primer set, a first-round RT-PCR was run on the TCR CDR3. TCRdb re-derived calls from the multiplex PCR reads in MiXCR, one entry per CDR3 protein. Of hundreds of thousands of distinct CDR3 sequences in the sample, more than 45% were seen once. The junction had 11 bases not matched to a gene; V was cut back by 5 bases and J by 5 bases. CDR1 MGHDK and CDR2 SYGVNS come from the germline V gene. CDR3 length equals 15 residues. This clonotype has a single count.

This receptor was obtained from a young woman with Graves' hyperthyroidism. The chain employs TRBV25-1 and TRBJ2-7, with 8 bases lining up with TRBD2. The sequenced material came from peripheral blood or thyroid tissue (not recorded which). CDR3 coding DNA: TGTGCCAGCAGTTTGTCGGGAGGGCCTGTCGACGAGCAGTACTTC. It yields the protein CASSLSGGPVDEQYF.